The table lists the clone carrying this T cell receptor (beta chain) with a count of one. Its antigen is as yet unknown. The V segment lost 3 bases and the J segment 8 bases; nucleotides outside the gene matches: 4. Germline CDR1 is ENHRY and CDR2 is SYGVKD. The CDR3 contains 15 residues. On ten immunoSEQ deep assay plates, unsorted PBMC DNA was sequenced. Profiling relied on immunoSEQ multiplex PCR, and the TCRdb table lists in-frame clones only, not all of them. The top ten hold 12% of the sample, which has approximately 460,000 clones, approximately 71% seen once. This record comes from a study of shared clonotypes between healthy human individuals. General study points: Blood was the only sampled material, and tissue repertoires likely differ.

This chain joins TRBV10-3 and TRBJ2-1; 13 bases are a match to TRBD2. This TCR came from a woman aged 40 to 50 in good health. Some clones in this sample may be carry-over from other donors' samples. Input material: PBMCs. CDR3 DNA sequence: TGTGCCATCAGTGAAGGGACTAGCGGGATAGATGAGCAGTTCTTC. It is translated as CAISEGTSGIDEQFF.